This T cell receptor beta chain originates from a study of glioma-infiltrating T cells. Amplification of TCR alpha and beta CDR3 regions from RNA used iRepertoire nested multiplex PCR. TCRdb re-derived calls from the multiplex PCR reads in MiXCR, one entry per CDR3 protein. The sample yields about 89,000 distinct CDR3 sequences, about 23% seen once. Germline V gene sequence: CDR1 DFQATT, CDR2 SNEGSKA (reference sequence). The CDR3 spans 16 residues. Concerning this clonotype: At one end, the junction sequence differs from germline, possibly due to a read error.

The chain uses TRBV20-1 and TRBJ1-5, with 8 bases that match TRBD1. Sequencing was done on a sample of glioma tissue, nonneoplastic brain tissue, or PBMCs (not recorded which). The TCR originated in a human donor with low-grade glioma or glioblastoma, undergoing nonglioma brain surgery, or in good health (not recorded which). This CDR3 is CSARGGQGAGNQPPHF. The CDR3 nucleotides read TGCAGTGCTAGAGGCGGGCAGGGGGCTGGCAATCAGCCCCCGCATTTT.